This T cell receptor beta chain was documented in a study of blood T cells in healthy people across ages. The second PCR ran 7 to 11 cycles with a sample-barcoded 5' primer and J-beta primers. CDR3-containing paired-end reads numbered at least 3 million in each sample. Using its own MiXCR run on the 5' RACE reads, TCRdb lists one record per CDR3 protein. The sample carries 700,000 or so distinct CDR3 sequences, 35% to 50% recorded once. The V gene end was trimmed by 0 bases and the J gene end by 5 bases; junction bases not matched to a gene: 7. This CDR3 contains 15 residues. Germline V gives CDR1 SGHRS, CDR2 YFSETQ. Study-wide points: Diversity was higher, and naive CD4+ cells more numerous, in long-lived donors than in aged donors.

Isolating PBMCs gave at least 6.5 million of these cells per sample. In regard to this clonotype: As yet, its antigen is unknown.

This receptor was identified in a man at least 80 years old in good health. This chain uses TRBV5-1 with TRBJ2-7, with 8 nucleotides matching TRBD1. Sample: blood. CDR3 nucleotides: TGCGCCAGCAGCTTGGATAATCAGGGGGCCCACGAGCAGTACTTC. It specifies CASSLDNQGAHEQYF.